The 21 T cell receptor beta chains below were found in one sample sequenced in a study of naive and memory T cell subsets. Amplification of ligated cDNA took four PCR rounds with SP2 and nested alpha and beta constant primers. TCRdb ran MiXCR on the 5' RACE reads and lists one entry per CDR3 protein. The sample carries 50,000 to 60,000 distinct CDR3 sequences, 6% to 8% recorded once. A UMI-containing oligonucleotide was joined by 3' ligation to the TCR cDNA template. The receptors were sampled from a female donor in good health.

This clonotype was observed many times. The gene calls are TRBV10-3 and TRBJ2-3; D possibly corresponds to TRBD2 (7 bases). Trimming shortened V by 3 bases and J by 1 base, and 17 bases separated the two germline ends. Germline values: CDR1 ENHRY, CDR2 SYGVKD. This CDR3 comprises 17 residues. The CDR3 sequence is CAISERGGVVGTDTQYF. In nucleotides, the CDR3 is TGTGCCATCAGTGAAAGGGGGGGGGTGGTCGGCACAGATACGCAGTATTTT.

Ten or more counts support this clonotype. The chain combines TRBV7-2 with TRBJ1-1; D might be TRBD1 (5 bases). V lost 7 bases and J lost 0, with 12 bases in between. The CDR3 spans 14 residues. Per germline, CDR1 SGHTA and CDR2 FQGNSA. Here the CDR3 reads CASIRQNLNTEAFF. CDR3 nucleotides: TGTGCCAGCATCAGACAGAACCTGAACACTGAAGCTTTCTTT.

This clonotype came up many times. The chain uses TRBV27 and TRBJ1-4; D not certain. CDR1 MNHEY and CDR2 SMNVEV come from the germline V gene (reference sequence). V was pared by 0 bases and J by 8 bases, with 10 bases between. The CDR3 is 14 residues long. CDR3 amino acids: CASSLSGYDEKLFF. DNA for the CDR3: TGTGCCAGCAGTTTATCAGGGTACGACGAAAAACTGTTTTTT. Together with reference TRBV27 and TRBJ1-4, the CDR3 gives the full variable domain: EAQVTQNPRYLITVTGKKLTVTCSQNMNHEYMSWYRQDPGLGLRQIYYSMNVEVTDKGDVPEGYKVSRKEKRNFPLILESPSPNQTSLYFCASSLSGYDEKLFFGSGTQLSVL.

The V and J genes are TRBV7-2 and TRBJ2-5, with a tentative D call TRBD1 (6 bases). The CDR3 sequence is 14 residues long. CDR1 and CDR2 from the germline V gene are SGHTA and FQGNSA. The V gene lost 5 bases and the J gene lost 2 bases, with 12 bases spanning the gap. The CDR3 spells CASSQRTAQETQYF. CDR3 bases: TGTGCCAGCAGCCAAAGGACAGCACAAGAGACCCAGTACTTC.

This rearrangement joins TRBV5-6 to TRBJ1-1; D is possibly TRBD1 (5 bases). The V gene's germline CDR1 is SGHDT and CDR2 YYEEEE. The CDR3 totals 14 residues. V was pared by 3 bases and J by 4 bases, with 13 bases between. The CDR3 DNA reads TGTGCCAGCAGCTCGCGCAGGGACCGCACTGAAGCTTTCTTT. Its protein is CASSSRRDRTEAFF.

In this sample, this clonotype turned up many times. The rearrangement joins TRBV4-3 to TRBJ1-6; no firm D call. The germline V gene encodes CDR1 LGHNA and CDR2 YSLEER. V dropped 6 bases and J dropped 13 bases, with 19 bases sitting between them. This CDR3 contains 14 residues. The CDR3 here is CASRLDHDETPLHF. The CDR3 region has the DNA TGCGCCAGCAGGTTAGACCACGACGAAACCCCCCTCCACTTT.

In this sample, this clonotype turned up a few times. The chain joins TRBV12-3 or TRBV12-4 to TRBJ2-4, with D possibly called TRBD1 or TRBD2 (5 bases each). This CDR3 spans 12 amino acids. V was trimmed by 3 bases and J by 7 bases, leaving 7 bases between them. This chain's CDR3 is CASSFWGNIQYF. The CDR3, as DNA: TGTGCCAGCAGTTTTTGGGGGAACATTCAGTACTTC.

Regarding this clonotype: Being one base from a much bigger clone, this may be a read error. The gene calls are TRBV3-1 and TRBJ1-2, with TRBD1 as a possible D gene (5 bases). CDR1 is LGHDT and CDR2 is YNNKEL in the germline V gene (reference sequence). This CDR3 is 14 amino acids long. CDR3 in DNA: TGTGCCAGCACCGCCGGGACCGATCCTTATGGCGACACCTTC. Translated: CASTAGTDPYGDTF.

On this clonotype itself: Possible read error: a much larger clone is one base away. The chain has TRBV11-2 and TRBJ1-6, with D perhaps matching TRBD1 (5 bases). The CDR3 sequence is 13 residues long. The germline gives CDR1 SGHAT, CDR2 FQNNGV. The CDR3, as DNA: TGTGGCAGCAGCTGGGGCAGAAATTCACCCCTCCACTTT. Its protein product is CGSSWGRNSPLHF.

At least ten counts were recorded for this clonotype. The chain uses TRBV27 and TRBJ1-1; D is undetermined. V was trimmed by 5 bases and J by 3 bases, leaving 13 bases between them. Germline lookup yields CDR1 MNHEY and CDR2 SMNVEV (reference sequence). The CDR3 totals 14 residues. CDR3 nucleotide sequence: TGTGCCAGCAGTAAACGGGGTTGGGACACTGAAGCTTTCTTT. Its protein is CASSKRGWDTEAFF.

This clonotype appeared many times. The chain employs TRBV18 and TRBJ1-5; perhaps TRBD1 as D (6 bases). Trimming removed 6 bases from V and 3 bases from J, with 15 bases in between. Per the germline V gene, CDR1 is KGHSH and CDR2 is LQKENI. There are 15 residues in the CDR3. The CDR3 DNA reads TGTGCCAGCTCCCAGGGACCAGGGGTCAATCAGCCCCAGCATTTT. This codes for CASSQGPGVNQPQHF. The variable domain in full, with the rest retrieved from reference TRBV18 and TRBJ1-5, is NAGVMQNPRHLVRRRGQEARLRCSPMKGHSHVYWYRQLPEEGLKFMVYLQKENIIDESGMPKERFSAEFPKEGPSILRIQQVVRGDSAAYFCASSQGPGVNQPQHFGDGTRLSIL.

This clonotype was detected a few times. CDR3 bases: TGTGCCAGCAGCCAAACCAGCTTCTACGAGCAGTACTTC. Translated, it gives CASSQTSFYEQYF. V usage is TRBV3-1 and J usage is TRBJ2-7; D unresolved. CDR3 length: 13 residues. Germline V lookup: CDR1 LGHDT, CDR2 YNNKEL (reference sequence). V lost 2 bases and J lost 3, with 8 bases in between.

This clonotype was recorded at least ten times. The chain employs TRBV12-3 or TRBV12-4 and TRBJ2-1; 8 bases are a match to TRBD2. CDR3 length equals 13 residues. Losses at the gene ends were 6 bases for V and 9 bases for J; bases not matched to a gene: 7. CDR3 nucleotide sequence: TGTGCCAGCAGCACCGGGGGGGCGAGTGAGCAGTTCTTC. Translated: CASSTGGASEQFF.

J is TRBJ1-1 and V is TRBV19; 8 nucleotides match TRBD1. Germline lookup yields CDR1 LNHDA and CDR2 SQIVND (reference sequence). V trimming: 6 bases; J trimming: 4 bases; junction bases outside the gene matches: 4. The CDR3 consists of 13 residues. CDR3: CASRGQEFTEAFF. The CDR3 bases are TGTGCCAGTAGGGGACAGGAGTTCACTGAAGCTTTCTTT. Full variable domain (remainder filled in from reference TRBV19 and TRBJ1-1): DGGITQSPKYLFRKEGQNVTLSCEQNLNHDAMYWYRQDPGQGLRLIYYSQIVNDFQKGDIAEGYSVSREKKESFPLTVTSAQKNPTAFYLCASRGQEFTEAFFGQGTRLTVV.

The chain couples TRBV30 to TRBJ1-4; D gene uncertain. V dropped 2 bases and J dropped 8 bases, with 12 bases sitting between them. CDR1 GTSNPN and CDR2 SVGIG come from the germline V gene (reference sequence). This CDR3 is 13 amino acids long. CDR3 region: CAWSSGRSEKLFF. The CDR3 DNA sequence: TGTGCCTGGAGTTCGGGGAGAAGCGAAAAACTGTTTTTT.

The genes are TRBV7-2 and TRBJ2-4; D may be TRBD2 (6 bases). The CDR3 runs to 16 residues. V gave up 5 bases and J gave up 2 bases, with 16 bases separating them. The V gene's germline CDR1 is SGHTA and CDR2 FQGNSA. The CDR3 sequence: CASSTTPGGSKNIQYF. The CDR3 DNA sequence: TGTGCCAGCAGCACGACACCCGGGGGATCCAAAAACATTCAGTACTTC.

This clonotype showed up just a few times. This chain joins TRBV30 and TRBJ1-6; no clear D. V gave up 4 bases and J gave up 10 bases, with 14 bases separating them. This CDR3 comprises 13 residues. Germline CDR1 and CDR2: GTSNPN and SVGIG (reference sequence). CDR3 residues: CAWTTDAFSPLHF. The CDR3 DNA sequence: TGTGCCTGGACAACAGACGCCTTCTCACCCCTCCACTTT.

In its sample, this clonotype was seen many times. The V and J genes are TRBV9 and TRBJ1-4, with D maybe TRBD1 (6 bases). The CDR3 runs to 16 residues. CDR1 is SGDLS, CDR2 YYNGEE, per germline. The V end was cut by 5 bases, the J end by 8 bases, with 22 bases between. For the CDR3, the DNA is TGTGCCAGCAGTCATAGTCGATCGGCAGGGGAGGAAAAACTGTTTTTT. It codes for CASSHSRSAGEEKLFF.

This clonotype was seen a handful of times. The chain couples TRBV10-3 to TRBJ1-5, with D possibly matching TRBD1 (5 bases). The CDR3 has 14 amino acids. V was clipped by 3 bases and J by 7 bases, with 13 bases between them. Per germline, CDR1 ENHRY and CDR2 SYGVKD. CDR3 region: CAISEGQEGQPQHF. The CDR3 nucleotides are TGTGCCATCAGTGAAGGGCAGGAGGGGCAGCCCCAGCATTTT.

Ten or more counts support this clonotype. J is TRBJ2-2 and V is TRBV5-4; no clear D. The CDR3 runs 13 residues. Per the germline V gene, CDR1 is SGHNT and CDR2 is YYREEE (reference sequence). The ends were cut back, 0 bases at V and 5 bases at J, with 5 bases in the middle. The CDR3 coding sequence is TGTGCCAGCAGCTTGGCCGTAACCGGGGAGCTGTTTTTT. It yields the protein CASSLAVTGELFF.

This clonotype was detected many times. The CDR3 here is CASSLGHRGYNTEAFF. DNA of the CDR3: TGTGCCAGCAGCTTAGGGCACAGGGGGTATAACACTGAAGCTTTCTTT. J is TRBJ1-1 and V is TRBV7-2, with 8 positions matching TRBD1. After removal of 1 base from V and 2 bases from J, the junction contained 6 bases not matched to a gene. Germline CDR1 reads SGHTA; CDR2 reads FQGNSA. The CDR3 runs to 16 residues. The entire variable domain, with the rest obtained from reference TRBV7-2 and TRBJ1-1, is as follows: GAGVSQSPSNKVTEKGKDVELRCDPISGHTALYWYRQSLGQGLEFLIYFQGNSAPDKSGLPSDRFSAERTGGSVSTLTIQRTQQEDSAVYLCASSLGHRGYNTEAFFGQGTRLTVV.